The present T cell receptor beta chain was sequenced within a study of T cell repertoires in cytomegalovirus infection. Overall study context: Through public TCR beta signatures, both CMV infection and matching HLA type were indicated. Study-wide points: The ex vivo response showed dominance by HLA-C-restricted CMV-specific TCR beta clonotypes. People with CMV and the relevant HLA were identified by cumulative public TCR beta family frequency.

TCRdb ran MiXCR on the reads and lists one entry per CDR3 protein. The sample shows 210,000 or so distinct CDR3 sequences, about 7% of them seen only once. Trimming cost V 4 bases and J 0 bases, with 13 bases left between them. This CDR3 contains 16 residues. The V gene's germline CDR1 is SEHNR and CDR2 FQNEAQ (reference sequence). This clonotype was observed many times. Antigen specificity is unknown. What was sequenced was PBMCs. The receptor comes from a human donor in good health (CMV status not recorded). Some clones in this sample may be carry-over from other donors' samples. This chain joins TRBV7-9 and TRBJ2-4, with unresolved D. CDR3 loop: CASSSVSHLAKNIQYF. CDR3 in DNA: TGTGCCAGCAGCTCCGTTTCGCACCTAGCCAAAAACATTCAGTACTTC.